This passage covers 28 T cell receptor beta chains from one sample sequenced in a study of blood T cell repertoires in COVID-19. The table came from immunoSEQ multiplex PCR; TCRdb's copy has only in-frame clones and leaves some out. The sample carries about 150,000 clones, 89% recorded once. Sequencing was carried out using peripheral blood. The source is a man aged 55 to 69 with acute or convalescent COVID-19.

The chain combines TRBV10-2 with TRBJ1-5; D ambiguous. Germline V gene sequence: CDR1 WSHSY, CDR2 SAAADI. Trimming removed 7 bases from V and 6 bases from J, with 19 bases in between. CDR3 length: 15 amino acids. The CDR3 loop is CASNQMWREGQPQHF. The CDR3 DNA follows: TGCGCCAGCAACCAGATGTGGAGGGAAGGTCAGCCCCAGCATTTT.

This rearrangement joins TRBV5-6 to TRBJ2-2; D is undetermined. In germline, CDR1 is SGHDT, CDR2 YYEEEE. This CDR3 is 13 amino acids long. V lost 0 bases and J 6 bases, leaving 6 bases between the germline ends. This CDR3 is CASSLANAGELFF. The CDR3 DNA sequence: TGTGCCAGCAGCTTGGCCAATGCCGGGGAGCTGTTTTTT.

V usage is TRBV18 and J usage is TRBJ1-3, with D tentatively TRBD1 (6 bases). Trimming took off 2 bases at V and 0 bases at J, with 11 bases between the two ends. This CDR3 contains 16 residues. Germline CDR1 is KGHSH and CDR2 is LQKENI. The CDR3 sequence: CASSPARQDSGNTIYF. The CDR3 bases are TGTGCCAGCTCACCAGCGCGACAGGACTCTGGAAACACCATATATTTT.

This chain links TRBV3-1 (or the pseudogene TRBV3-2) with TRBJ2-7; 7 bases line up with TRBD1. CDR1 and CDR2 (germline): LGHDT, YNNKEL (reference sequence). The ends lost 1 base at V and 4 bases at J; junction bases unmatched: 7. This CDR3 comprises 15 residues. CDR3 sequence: CASSQVATGTYEQYF. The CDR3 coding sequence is TGTGCCAGCAGCCAAGTAGCGACAGGGACGTACGAGCAGTACTTC.

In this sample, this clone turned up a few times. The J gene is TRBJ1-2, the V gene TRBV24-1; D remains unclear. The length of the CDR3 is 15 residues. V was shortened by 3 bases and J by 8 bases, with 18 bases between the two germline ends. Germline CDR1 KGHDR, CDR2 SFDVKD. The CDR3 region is CATSDPVLGEGGYTF. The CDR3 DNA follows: TGTGCCACCAGTGATCCCGTACTAGGTGAGGGAGGCTACACCTTC.

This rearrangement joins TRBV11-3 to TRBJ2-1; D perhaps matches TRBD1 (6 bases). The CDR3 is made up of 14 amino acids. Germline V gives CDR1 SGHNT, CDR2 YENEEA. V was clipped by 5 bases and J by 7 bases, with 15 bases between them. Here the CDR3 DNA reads TGTGCCAGCAGCCCCACTAGGGGGAAGAATGAGCAGTTCTTC. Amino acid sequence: CASSPTRGKNEQFF.

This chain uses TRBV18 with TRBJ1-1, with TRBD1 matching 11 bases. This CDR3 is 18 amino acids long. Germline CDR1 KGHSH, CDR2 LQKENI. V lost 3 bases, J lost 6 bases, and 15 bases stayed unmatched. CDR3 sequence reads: CASSPQGQGVSGSSEAFF. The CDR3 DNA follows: TGTGCCAGCTCACCCCAGGGACAGGGGGTTAGTGGGTCGTCTGAAGCTTTCTTT.

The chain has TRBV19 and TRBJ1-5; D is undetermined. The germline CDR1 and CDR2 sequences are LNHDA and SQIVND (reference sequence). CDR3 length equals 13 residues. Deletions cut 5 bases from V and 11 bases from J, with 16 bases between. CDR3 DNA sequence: TGTGCCAGTAGTGCTTCTTTTTCTATGTCCCAGCATTTT. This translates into CASSASFSMSQHF.

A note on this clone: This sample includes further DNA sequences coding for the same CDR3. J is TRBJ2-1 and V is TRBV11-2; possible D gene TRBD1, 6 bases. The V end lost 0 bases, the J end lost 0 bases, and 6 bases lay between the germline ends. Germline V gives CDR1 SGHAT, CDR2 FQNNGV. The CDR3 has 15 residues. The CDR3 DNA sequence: TGTGCCAGCAGCTTAGACAGGGGCTCCTACAATGAGCAGTTCTTC. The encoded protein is CASSLDRGSYNEQFF. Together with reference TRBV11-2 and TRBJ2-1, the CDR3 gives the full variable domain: EAGVAQSPRYKIIEKRQSVAFWCNPISGHATLYWYQQILGQGPKLLIQFQNNGVVDDSQLPKDRFSAERLKGVDSTLKIQPAKLEDSAVYLCASSLDRGSYNEQFFGPGTRLTVL.

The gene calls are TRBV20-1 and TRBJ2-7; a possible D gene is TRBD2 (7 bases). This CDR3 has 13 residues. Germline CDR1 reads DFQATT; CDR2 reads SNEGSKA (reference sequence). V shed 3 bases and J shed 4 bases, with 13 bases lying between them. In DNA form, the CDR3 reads TGCAGTGCTAGTGGCGGGGGCTGGTACGAGCAGTACTTC. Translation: CSASGGGWYEQYF.

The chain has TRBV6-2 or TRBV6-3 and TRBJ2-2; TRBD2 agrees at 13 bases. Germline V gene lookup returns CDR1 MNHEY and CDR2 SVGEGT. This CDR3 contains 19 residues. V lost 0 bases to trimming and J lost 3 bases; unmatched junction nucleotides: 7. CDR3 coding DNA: TGTGCCAGCAGTTACTCCATACTAGCGGGGGGGCCGCACACCGGGGAGCTGTTTTTT. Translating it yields CASSYSILAGGPHTGELFF.

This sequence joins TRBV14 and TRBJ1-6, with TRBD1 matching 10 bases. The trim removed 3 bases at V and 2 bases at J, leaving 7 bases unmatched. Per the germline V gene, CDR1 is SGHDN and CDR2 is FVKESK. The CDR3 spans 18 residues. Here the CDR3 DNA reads TGTGCCAGCAGCCAGGGGACAGGGGTTATCCCCTATAATTCACCCCTCCACTTT. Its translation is CASSQGTGVIPYNSPLHF.

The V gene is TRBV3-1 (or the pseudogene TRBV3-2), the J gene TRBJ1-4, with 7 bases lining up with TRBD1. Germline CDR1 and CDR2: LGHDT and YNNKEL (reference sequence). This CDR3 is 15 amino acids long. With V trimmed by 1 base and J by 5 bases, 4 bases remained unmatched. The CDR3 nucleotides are TGTGCCAGCAGCCAAGGGACAGGTCGGAATGAAAAACTGTTTTTT. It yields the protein CASSQGTGRNEKLFF.

The CDR3 DNA reads as TGTGCCAGTAGTATTCCAGGACTATCCTACGAGCAGTACTTC. Protein: CASSIPGLSYEQYF. The chain is built from TRBV19 and TRBJ2-7, with a tentative D call TRBD2 (6 bases). This CDR3 comprises 14 residues. Trimming cost V 3 bases and J 1 base, with 10 bases left between them. Germline V gene sequence: CDR1 LNHDA, CDR2 SQIVND (reference sequence). Full variable domain (missing parts from reference TRBV19 and TRBJ2-7): DGGITQSPKYLFRKEGQNVTLSCEQNLNHDAMYWYRQDPGQGLRLIYYSQIVNDFQKGDIAEGYSVSREKKESFPLTVTSAQKNPTAFYLCASSIPGLSYEQYFGPGTRLTVT.

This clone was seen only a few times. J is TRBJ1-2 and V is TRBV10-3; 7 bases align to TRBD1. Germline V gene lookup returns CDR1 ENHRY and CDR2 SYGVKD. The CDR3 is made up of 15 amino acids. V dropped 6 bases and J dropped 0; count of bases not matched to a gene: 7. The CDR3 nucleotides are TGTGCCATCAGGAGCACAGGGGATTCTAACTATGGCTACACCTTC. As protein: CAIRSTGDSNYGYTF.

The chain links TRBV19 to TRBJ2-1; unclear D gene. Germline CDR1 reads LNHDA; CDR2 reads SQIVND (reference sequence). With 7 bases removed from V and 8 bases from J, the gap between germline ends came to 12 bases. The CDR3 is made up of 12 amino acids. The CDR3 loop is CASTSSWDEQFF. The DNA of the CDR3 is TGTGCCAGTACGAGTAGCTGGGATGAGCAGTTCTTC.

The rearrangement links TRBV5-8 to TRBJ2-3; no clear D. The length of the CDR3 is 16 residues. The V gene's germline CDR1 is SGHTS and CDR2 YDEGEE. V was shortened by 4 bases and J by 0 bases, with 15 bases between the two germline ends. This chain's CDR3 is CASSPIAGYSTDTQYF. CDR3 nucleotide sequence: TGTGCCAGCAGCCCAATAGCCGGGTACAGCACAGATACGCAGTATTTT.

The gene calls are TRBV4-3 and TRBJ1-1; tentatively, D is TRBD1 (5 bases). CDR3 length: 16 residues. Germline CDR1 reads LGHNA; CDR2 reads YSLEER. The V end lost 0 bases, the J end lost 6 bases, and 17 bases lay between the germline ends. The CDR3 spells CASSQDHQGGTPEAFF. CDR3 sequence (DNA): TGCGCCAGCAGCCAAGATCATCAGGGCGGTACCCCTGAAGCTTTCTTT.

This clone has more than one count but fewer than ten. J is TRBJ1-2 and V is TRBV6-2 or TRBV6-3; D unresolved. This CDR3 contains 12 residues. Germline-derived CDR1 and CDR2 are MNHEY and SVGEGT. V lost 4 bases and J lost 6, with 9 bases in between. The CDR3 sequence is CASSWWEDGYTF. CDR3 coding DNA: TGTGCCAGCAGTTGGTGGGAGGATGGCTACACCTTC.

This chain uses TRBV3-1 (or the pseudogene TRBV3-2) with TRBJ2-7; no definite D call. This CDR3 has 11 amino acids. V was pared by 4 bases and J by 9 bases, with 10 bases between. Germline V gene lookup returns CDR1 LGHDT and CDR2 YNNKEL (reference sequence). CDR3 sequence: CASSLGAGQYF. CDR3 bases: TGTGCCAGCAGCCTAGGCGCAGGGCAGTACTTC.

The CDR3 is CASSLDRKKAFF. CDR3 DNA sequence: TGTGCCAGCAGCTTAGACAGGAAGAAAGCTTTCTTT. The V and J genes are TRBV7-2 and TRBJ1-1, with a tentative D call TRBD1 (5 bases). The CDR3 extends over 12 amino acids. Trimming removed 1 base at V and 9 bases at J, with 9 bases between. Per germline, CDR1 SGHTA and CDR2 FQGNSA.

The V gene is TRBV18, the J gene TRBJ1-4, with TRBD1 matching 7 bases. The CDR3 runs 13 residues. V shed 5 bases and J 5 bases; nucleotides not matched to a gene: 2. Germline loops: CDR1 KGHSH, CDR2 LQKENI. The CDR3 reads CASSSDRNEKLFF. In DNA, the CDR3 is TGTGCCAGCTCATCGGACAGGAATGAAAAACTGTTTTTT.

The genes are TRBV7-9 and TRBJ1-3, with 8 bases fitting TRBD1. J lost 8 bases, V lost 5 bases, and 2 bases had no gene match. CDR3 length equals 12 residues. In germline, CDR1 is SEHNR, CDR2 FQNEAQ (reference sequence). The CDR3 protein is CASSPTGDTIYF. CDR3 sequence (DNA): TGTGCCAGCAGCCCGACAGGGGACACCATATATTTT.

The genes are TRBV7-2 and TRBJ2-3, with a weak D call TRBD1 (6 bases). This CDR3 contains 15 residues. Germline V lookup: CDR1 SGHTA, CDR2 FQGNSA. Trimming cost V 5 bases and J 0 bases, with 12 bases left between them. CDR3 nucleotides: TGTGCCAGCAGCCAAGGACAGTTTAGCACAGATACGCAGTATTTT. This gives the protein CASSQGQFSTDTQYF.

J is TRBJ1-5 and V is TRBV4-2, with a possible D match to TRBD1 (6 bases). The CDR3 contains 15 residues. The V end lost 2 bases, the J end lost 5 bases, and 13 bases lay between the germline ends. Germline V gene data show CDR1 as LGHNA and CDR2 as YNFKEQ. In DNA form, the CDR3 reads TGTGCCAGCAGCCAATCGGGACAAACGTATCAGCCCCAGCATTTT. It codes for CASSQSGQTYQPQHF.

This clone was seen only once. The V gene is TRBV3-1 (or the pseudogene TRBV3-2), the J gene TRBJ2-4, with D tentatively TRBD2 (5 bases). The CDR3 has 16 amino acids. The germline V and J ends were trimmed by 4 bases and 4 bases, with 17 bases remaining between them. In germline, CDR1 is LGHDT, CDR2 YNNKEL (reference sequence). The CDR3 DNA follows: TGTGCCAGCAGCCGAGGGCAGCTCCAAAATAAAAACATTCAGTACTTC. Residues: CASSRGQLQNKNIQYF.

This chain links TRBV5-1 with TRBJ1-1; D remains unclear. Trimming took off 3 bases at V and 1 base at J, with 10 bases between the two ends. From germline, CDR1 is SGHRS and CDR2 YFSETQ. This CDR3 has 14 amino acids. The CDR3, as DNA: TGCGCCAGCAGCTCCCGCGAAAGGAACACTGAAGCTTTCTTT. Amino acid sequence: CASSSRERNTEAFF.

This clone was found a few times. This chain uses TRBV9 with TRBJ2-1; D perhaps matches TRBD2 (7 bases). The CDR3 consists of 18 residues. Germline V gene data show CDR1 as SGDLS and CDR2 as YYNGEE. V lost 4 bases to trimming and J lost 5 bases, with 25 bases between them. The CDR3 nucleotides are TGTGCCAGCAGCTTCGATTTGACCCGGGGGGCTTACAACAATGAGCAGTTCTTC. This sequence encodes CASSFDLTRGAYNNEQFF.